This T cell receptor (beta chain) comes out of a study of cytotoxic CD8 clonotypes in ibrutinib-treated CLL. Looking at the study overall: The response samples were taken once patients had been treated for a median of approximately 13 months, range 6 to 36.

Germline V gene lookup returns CDR1 SGHDT and CDR2 YYEEEE. The CDR3 covers 13 residues. Between the trimmed V and J ends, which lost 4 bases and 1 base, there was a span of 8 bases. TCRdb's table, derived via immunoSEQ multiplex PCR, lists solely in-frame clones and lacks some. Altogether under 150,000 clones are present, about 91% being singletons, with the ten largest covering under 14%. Whole-study findings and limits: The study found public clonotypes uncommon, contracting or stable on treatment. Sustained-remission and progressing patients diverged in sampling times.

Note on this clone: What it binds is not known.

From cryopreserved PBMCs came about 2 micrograms of genomic DNA used for TCR beta libraries. The rearrangement joins TRBV5-6 to TRBJ1-2; no definite D call. This TCR was recovered from a human donor with chronic lymphocytic leukemia. The specimen was PBMCs, collected after 12 months of ibrutinib treatment. CDR3 residues: CASSPNDNYGYTF. DNA of the CDR3: TGTGCCAGCAGCCCCAACGATAACTATGGCTACACCTTC. Supplemented by reference TRBV5-6 and TRBJ1-2, the full variable domain reads DAGVTQSPTHLIKTRGQQVTLRCSPKSGHDTVSWYQQALGQGPQFIFQYYEEEERQRGNFPDRFSGHQFPNYSSELNVNALLLGDSALYLCASSPNDNYGYTFGSGTRLTVV.